These 28 T cell receptor beta chains were all obtained from the same sample, sequenced in a study of T cell responses to AZD1222 COVID-19 vaccine. Some clones are missing from TCRdb's copy, which holds only in-frame ones; the method was immunoSEQ multiplex PCR. The data show around 180,000 clones, with more than 70% seen just once and roughly 25% held by the top ten. Material: peripheral blood, obtained 28 days after the second AZD1222 dose. All receptors derive from an adult who received the AZD1222 COVID-19 vaccine.

This clone was seen only once. J is TRBJ2-7 and V is TRBV11-2; D remains unclear. The V end was cut by 2 bases, the J end by 3 bases, with 11 bases between. The CDR3 length is 14 residues. CDR1 SGHAT and CDR2 FQNNGV come from the germline V gene. The CDR3 loop reads CASSLPGLIYEQYF. The CDR3, as DNA: TGTGCCAGCAGCTTACCAGGATTGATCTACGAGCAGTACTTC.

The rearrangement joins TRBV7-8 to TRBJ2-5; D might be TRBD1 or TRBD2, each matching 5 bases. This CDR3 has 15 amino acids. Per germline, CDR1 SGHVS and CDR2 FQNEAQ. Trimming removed 0 bases from V and 1 base from J, with 9 bases in between. CDR3 in DNA: TGTGCCAGCAGCTTAGCGGCCGGGACCCAAGAGACCCAGTACTTC. Its protein is CASSLAAGTQETQYF.

The V gene is TRBV28, the J gene TRBJ1-1, with 8 bases matching TRBD1. The CDR3 has 14 amino acids. Looked up from germline, CDR1 is MDHEN and CDR2 is SYDVKM. With 6 bases clipped from V and 6 bases from J, the junction kept 9 bases outside the gene matches. The CDR3 is CASRSPGGASEAFF. The CDR3 DNA reads TGTGCCAGCAGGAGCCCAGGGGGCGCTTCTGAAGCTTTCTTT.

About this clone itself: Its ends do not fully match the called genes, so a read error is possible. V gene TRBV6-5 combines with J gene TRBJ2-2; D unresolved. The CDR3 is 13 amino acids. Germline loops: CDR1 MNHEY, CDR2 SVGAGI. CDR3 nucleotide sequence: TGTGCCAGCTTTTACTCGAACGCCGGGGAGCTGTTTTTT. The encoded protein is CASFYSNAGELFF.

The chain is built from TRBV4-3 and TRBJ1-2; no reliable D call. The ends were cut back, 1 base at V and 7 bases at J, with 16 bases in the middle. CDR1 is LGHNA, CDR2 YSLEER, per germline. The CDR3 is made up of 15 amino acids. The CDR3: CASSQVVPGDGGYTF. CDR3 nucleotides: TGCGCCAGCAGCCAAGTAGTCCCCGGGGATGGTGGCTACACCTTC.

The rearrangement joins TRBV6-2 or TRBV6-3 to TRBJ1-4; possibly TRBD1 for D (5 bases). The CDR3 consists of 15 residues. V gave up 5 bases and J gave up 5 bases, with 15 bases separating them. Germline V lookup: CDR1 MNHEY, CDR2 SVGEGT. This chain's CDR3 is CASSGPTDSNEKLFF. The CDR3 DNA sequence: TGTGCCAGCAGTGGACCGACAGATTCAAATGAAAAACTGTTTTTT.

The CDR3 loop reads CAWSEAGGWRLSSYEQYF. For the CDR3, the DNA is TGTGCCTGGAGTGAAGCCGGGGGCTGGAGGCTCTCCTCCTACGAGCAGTACTTC. The chain has TRBV30 and TRBJ2-7, with D perhaps assigned TRBD1 or TRBD2 (6 bases each). CDR3 length: 18 residues. The germline V gene has CDR1 GTSNPN and CDR2 SVGIG (reference sequence). The V end lost 1 base, the J end lost 0 bases, and 22 bases lay between the germline ends.

V is TRBV11-2 and J is TRBJ2-7; TRBD2 is a possible D gene (6 bases). This CDR3 spans 14 amino acids. V was shortened by 5 bases and J by 5 bases, with 16 bases between the two germline ends. From germline, CDR1 is SGHAT and CDR2 FQNNGV. CDR3 nucleotide sequence: TGTGCCAGCAGCAACAGACGGGAGCGCGACGAGCAGTACTTC. Translated: CASSNRRERDEQYF.

This chain connects TRBV28 to TRBJ2-7; D may correspond to TRBD1 or TRBD2 (5 bases each). The CDR3 length is 14 residues. Germline lookup yields CDR1 MDHEN and CDR2 SYDVKM. The V end was cut by 2 bases, the J end by 6 bases, with 14 bases between. CDR3 sequence reads: CASSLEEGWSEQYF. Written as DNA, the CDR3 is TGTGCCAGCAGTTTAGAAGAGGGGTGGAGCGAGCAGTACTTC.

The V gene is TRBV7-9, the J gene TRBJ1-3, with a weak D call TRBD1 (5 bases). Germline CDR1 SEHNR, CDR2 FQNEAQ (reference sequence). The CDR3 loop spans 15 amino acids. The germline V and J ends were trimmed by 4 bases and 0 bases, with 10 bases remaining between them. This chain's CDR3 is CASSSRGVSGNTIYF. For the CDR3, the DNA is TGTGCCAGCAGCTCCCGGGGGGTCTCTGGAAACACCATATATTTT.

This sequence joins TRBV19 and TRBJ1-5; D unclear. Germline lookup yields CDR1 LNHDA and CDR2 SQIVND (reference sequence). V shed 4 bases and J shed 0 bases, with 4 bases lying between them. This CDR3 has 13 residues. The CDR3 nucleotides read TGTGCCAGTAGTAGGGGTAGCAATCAGCCCCAGCATTTT. Amino acid sequence: CASSRGSNQPQHF.

About this clone: This same CDR3 is encoded by further DNA sequences in the sample. The chain combines TRBV28 with TRBJ2-7; 15 bases are shared with TRBD2. V shed 2 bases and J 6 bases; nucleotides not matched to a gene: 2. CDR1 is MDHEN and CDR2 is SYDVKM in the germline V gene. The CDR3 has 15 residues. The CDR3 region has the DNA TGTGCCAGCAGTTTAAGGACTAGCGGGAGGGGCGAGCAGTACTTC. This codes for CASSLRTSGRGEQYF.

The V and J genes are TRBV7-2 and TRBJ2-7; D perhaps matches TRBD2 (5 bases). Trimming took off 5 bases at V and 0 bases at J, with 23 bases between the two ends. Germline V gene lookup returns CDR1 SGHTA and CDR2 FQGNSA. CDR3 length: 18 amino acids. The CDR3 spells CASSNSNSGPTSSYEQYF. The CDR3 nucleotides read TGTGCCAGCAGCAATTCTAACAGCGGTCCAACCAGCTCCTACGAGCAGTACTTC.

The rearrangement uses TRBV6-2 or TRBV6-3 and TRBJ2-1, with a weak D call TRBD2 (5 bases). CDR1 is MNHEY and CDR2 is SVGEGT in the germline V gene. V dropped 5 bases and J dropped 0 bases, with 14 bases sitting between them. This CDR3 contains 16 residues. CDR3 residues: CASSTERMGSYNEQFF. Written as DNA, the CDR3 is TGTGCCAGCAGTACTGAGCGGATGGGCTCCTACAATGAGCAGTTCTTC.

The chain links TRBV27 to TRBJ2-7; no definite D call. The CDR3 has 13 residues. Per germline, CDR1 MNHEY and CDR2 SMNVEV (reference sequence). V lost 0 bases and J lost 4, with 7 bases in between. Here the CDR3 reads CASSLSARYEQYF. The CDR3, as DNA: TGTGCCAGCAGTTTATCAGCTAGATACGAGCAGTACTTC.

This clone came up once. The gene calls are TRBV6-5 and TRBJ2-2; 7 nucleotides agree with TRBD2. Per the germline V gene, CDR1 is MNHEY and CDR2 is SVGAGI. Trimming took 6 bases from V and 8 from J; bases not matched to a gene: 12. The length of the CDR3 is 15 residues. This CDR3 reads CASRRLALSEGELFF. The CDR3 DNA sequence: TGTGCCAGCAGAAGACTAGCACTCTCCGAGGGGGAGCTGTTTTTT.

This clone was seen only once. The V and J genes are TRBV15 and TRBJ2-1, with 11 bases fitting TRBD2. The CDR3 contains 16 residues. Per the germline V gene, CDR1 is LNHNV and CDR2 is YYDKDF (reference sequence). With V trimmed by 0 bases and J by 7 bases, 5 bases remained unmatched. The CDR3 coding sequence is TGTGCCACCAGCAGAGATCGCCTAGCGGGAGGAAATGAGCAGTTCTTC. It codes for CATSRDRLAGGNEQFF.

The chain carries TRBV19 and TRBJ1-2; D call uncertain. This CDR3 is 12 amino acids long. Germline values: CDR1 LNHDA, CDR2 SQIVND (reference sequence). The V end was cut by 7 bases, the J end by 3 bases, with 9 bases between. CDR3 bases: TGTGCCAGTACCCCCAGAGACTATGGCTACACCTTC. It is translated as CASTPRDYGYTF.

V and J are TRBV11-2 and TRBJ2-5, with D unclear. Trimming took off 1 base at V and 5 bases at J, with 8 bases between the two ends. Germline CDR1 reads SGHAT; CDR2 reads FQNNGV. CDR3 length: 13 residues. This CDR3 reads CASSLAQSETQYF. The CDR3 DNA sequence: TGTGCCAGCAGCTTAGCACAGTCGGAGACCCAGTACTTC.

This chain uses TRBV6-6 with TRBJ1-1; the match to TRBD1 covers 7 bases. J was trimmed by 0 bases and V by 4 bases; bases with no gene match: 8. CDR3 length: 16 amino acids. Germline-derived CDR1 and CDR2 are MNHNY and SVGAGI (reference sequence). The CDR3 nucleotides read TGTGCCAGCAGTTGGGGCAGGGGGAGGATGAACACTGAAGCTTTCTTT. It specifies CASSWGRGRMNTEAFF.

The chain has TRBV29-1 and TRBJ2-7; D perhaps matches TRBD2 (6 bases). The germline V and J ends were trimmed by 7 bases and 1 base, with 14 bases remaining between them. The germline V gene encodes CDR1 SQVTM and CDR2 ANQGSEA. The CDR3 is 13 amino acids. The CDR3 bases are TGCAGCGCCGGGCTAGCGCCGTCCTACGAGCAGTACTTC. It encodes CSAGLAPSYEQYF.

This sequence joins TRBV14 and TRBJ2-5; 7 bases line up with TRBD2. Trimming took 0 bases from V and 4 from J; bases not matched to a gene: 5. The CDR3 covers 15 residues. CDR1 SGHDN and CDR2 FVKESK come from the germline V gene. The CDR3 loop reads CASSQDGASGETQYF. The CDR3 region has the DNA TGTGCCAGCAGCCAAGATGGGGCTAGCGGAGAGACCCAGTACTTC.

V is TRBV5-1 and J is TRBJ2-5; D gene ambiguous. The CDR3 totals 13 residues. V lost 1 base to trimming and J lost 2 bases, with 6 bases between them. CDR1 and CDR2 (germline): SGHRS, YFSETQ. The CDR3 protein is CASSLPLQETQYF. DNA of the CDR3: TGCGCCAGCAGCTTGCCACTACAAGAGACCCAGTACTTC.

This chain uses TRBV25-1 with TRBJ2-7, with 10 bases fitting TRBD1. Germline CDR1 is MGHDK and CDR2 is SYGVNS. The CDR3 sequence is 13 residues long. V was pared by 8 bases and J by 2 bases, with 3 bases of the junction left unmatched. CDR3 in amino acids: CASRTGGTYEQYF. DNA of the CDR3: TGTGCCAGCCGGACAGGGGGGACCTACGAGCAGTACTTC.

This clone was observed a handful of times. The gene calls are TRBV3-1 (or the pseudogene TRBV3-2) and TRBJ2-7, with TRBD2 as a possible D gene (6 bases). CDR3 length: 15 residues. Germline assignment: CDR1 LGHDT and CDR2 YNNKEL (reference sequence). V lost 6 bases to trimming and J lost 6 bases, with 21 bases between them. CDR3: CASRHLGAGGIEQYF. CDR3 coding DNA: TGTGCCAGCAGGCATCTTGGAGCAGGAGGGATCGAGCAGTACTTC.

The chain joins TRBV9 to TRBJ2-7; 8 nucleotides match TRBD2. CDR1 is SGDLS and CDR2 is YYNGEE in the germline V gene. V lost 0 bases and J lost 2; bases outside the gene matches: 7. This CDR3 has 16 amino acids. The CDR3: CASSVAGSGSPYEQYF. The CDR3 DNA reads TGTGCCAGCAGCGTAGCTGGGAGCGGGAGCCCCTACGAGCAGTACTTC.

V is TRBV15 and J is TRBJ2-3, with TRBD2 matching 7 bases. Germline values: CDR1 LNHNV, CDR2 YYDKDF (reference sequence). The CDR3 is 12 residues long. Trimming took 2 bases from V and 10 from J; bases not matched to a gene: 3. CDR3 coding DNA: TGTGCCACCAGCAGATTAGCGGGCTCGCAGTATTTT. Translation: CATSRLAGSQYF. The complete variable domain, with remaining parts taken from reference TRBV15 and TRBJ2-3, reads DAMVIQNPRYQVTQFGKPVTLSCSQTLNHNVMYWYQQKSSQAPKLLFHYYDKDFNNEADTPDNFQSRRPNTSFCFLDIRSPGLGDTAMYLCATSRLAGSQYFGPGTRLTVL.

The CDR3 nucleotides read TGTGCCAGCAGAGCGGGACAATTCCAAGAGACCCAGTACTTC. It translates to CASRAGQFQETQYF. V gene TRBV2 combines with J gene TRBJ2-5; a possible D gene is TRBD2 (7 bases). Germline V gives CDR1 SNHLY, CDR2 FYNNEI. The germline V and J ends were trimmed by 6 bases and 1 base, with 12 bases remaining between them. The CDR3 is 14 residues long.